The 8 T cell receptor beta chains reported below all come from one sample, sequenced in a study of shared clonotypes between healthy human individuals. Here immunoSEQ multiplex PCR was the method, and the copy in TCRdb shows in-frame clones only, minus some. Of about 2.3 million clones in the sample, approximately 93% were seen once. Sequenced input: naive CD4+ T cells from PBMCs. Stated subset: CD45RA+ positively selected. These receptors all stem from a young man in good health. Some clones in this sample may be carry-over from other donors' samples.

The rearrangement joins TRBV29-1 to TRBJ2-7; D might be TRBD1 (5 bases). This CDR3 has 17 amino acids. CDR1 and CDR2 from the germline V gene are SQVTM and ANQGSEA. V shed 7 bases and J shed 0 bases, with 25 bases lying between them. The CDR3, as DNA: TGCAGCGCGGCCTCAGATCTGGGGCTTCCTAGCTCCTACGAGCAGTACTTC. Protein: CSAASDLGLPSSYEQYF.

J is TRBJ1-3 and V is TRBV7-9; D uncertain. Germline CDR1 reads SEHNR; CDR2 reads FQNEAQ (reference sequence). Between the trimmed V and J ends, which lost 5 bases and 0 bases, there was a span of 11 bases. This CDR3 region has 15 residues. CDR3 amino acids: CASSTLGLSGNTIYF. The CDR3 DNA is TGTGCCAGCAGCACGCTGGGCCTCTCTGGAAACACCATATATTTT.

Concerning this clone: Other nucleotide sequences from this sample produce the same CDR3. The rearrangement joins TRBV10-1 to TRBJ1-1; D call uncertain. V dropped 4 bases and J dropped 5 bases, with 14 bases sitting between them. This CDR3 has 14 amino acids. The germline V gene encodes CDR1 WNHNN and CDR2 SYGVQD (reference sequence). The CDR3 protein is CASSGGPAATEAFF. Written as DNA, the CDR3 is TGCGCCAGCAGTGGAGGGCCCGCGGCAACTGAAGCTTTCTTT.

This clone has just one count. This chain uses TRBV5-4 with TRBJ2-3; D uncertain. V was cut by 0 bases and J by 2 bases, with 7 bases left in between. CDR1 is SGHNT and CDR2 is YYREEE in the germline V gene (reference sequence). The CDR3 has 14 residues. For the CDR3, the DNA is TGTGCCAGCAGCTTGGTTCGGTACACAGATACGCAGTATTTT. Translating it yields CASSLVRYTDTQYF.

With regard to this clone: In the same sample, other DNA sequences code for this CDR3. The V call is TRBV7-2, the J call TRBJ1-5; D is unclear. Germline V lookup: CDR1 SGHTA, CDR2 FQGNSA. There are 15 residues in the CDR3. The V and J ends lost 2 bases and 0 bases respectively, with 8 bases between them. This CDR3 is CASSLNAGSNQPQHF. The CDR3 bases are TGTGCCAGCAGCTTAAACGCAGGTAGCAATCAGCCCCAGCATTTT.

The rearrangement uses TRBV4-1 and TRBJ2-2; TRBD2 agrees at 12 bases. This CDR3 spans 19 amino acids. In germline, CDR1 is MGHRA, CDR2 YSYEKL. V lost 3 bases, J lost 1 base, and 9 bases stayed unmatched. The CDR3 reads CASSHHVPGLAGNTGELFF. The CDR3 DNA reads as TGCGCCAGCAGCCACCACGTCCCGGGACTAGCGGGGAACACCGGGGAGCTGTTTTTT.

The CDR3 region is CAWSVGHGATMRYTF. CDR3 in DNA: TGTGCCTGGAGTGTAGGGCACGGGGCTACTATGCGCTACACCTTC. The chain couples TRBV30 to TRBJ1-2; a weak D match, TRBD1 (5 bases). V lost 0 bases to trimming and J lost 9 bases, with 20 bases between them. The germline gives CDR1 GTSNPN, CDR2 SVGIG (reference sequence). The CDR3 has 15 amino acids. Drawing the rest from reference TRBV30 and TRBJ1-2, the complete variable domain is SQTIHQWPATLVQPVGSPLSLECTVEGTSNPNLYWYRQAAGRGLQLLFYSVGIGQISSEVPQNLSASRPQDRQFILSSKKLLLSDSGFYLCAWSVGHGATMRYTFGSGTRLTVV.

The V gene is TRBV30, the J gene TRBJ2-2; D not resolved. The germline gives CDR1 GTSNPN, CDR2 SVGIG (reference sequence). The germline V and J ends were trimmed by 5 bases and 0 bases, with 10 bases remaining between them. The CDR3 runs to 14 residues. The CDR3 spells CAWDNRPNTGELFF. The CDR3 nucleotides read TGTGCCTGGGATAACCGCCCGAACACCGGGGAGCTGTTTTTT.